One sample yielded the 27 T cell receptor beta chains listed below, sequenced in a study of control samples from healthy donors and cancer patients. The method was immunoSEQ multiplex PCR; TCRdb's version includes in-frame clones alone and lacks a portion of them. The data hold approximately 160,000 clones, with more than 85% observed a single time. Sequenced material: blood. The receptors shown here come from a woman aged 30 to 39 in good health.

This chain uses TRBV27 with TRBJ1-1, with D unresolved. This CDR3 is built from 11 residues. V was cut by 8 bases and J by 6 bases, with 10 bases left in between. Germline V gene data show CDR1 as MNHEY and CDR2 as SMNVEV (reference sequence). DNA for the CDR3: TGTGCCAGCCGTGGAGGGCCTGAAGCTTTCTTT. Amino acid sequence: CASRGGPEAFF.

The rearrangement uses TRBV7-6 and TRBJ2-2; D is unresolved. Germline CDR1 and CDR2: SGHVS and FNYEAQ. Trimming left V 4 bases short and J 4 bases short, with 13 bases between. The CDR3 length is 15 residues. The CDR3 nucleotides are TGTGCCAGCAGCTGGACCCCCGGTGCCACCGGGGAGCTGTTTTTT. Protein: CASSWTPGATGELFF.

The rearrangement links TRBV10-3 to TRBJ2-2; D gene uncertain. V was clipped by 0 bases and J by 5 bases, with 10 bases between them. From germline, CDR1 is ENHRY and CDR2 SYGVKD. This CDR3 comprises 15 residues. The CDR3 loop is CAISESVGLTGELFF. CDR3 nucleotide sequence: TGTGCCATCAGTGAGTCGGTAGGGTTGACCGGGGAGCTGTTTTTT.

The chain carries TRBV28 and TRBJ1-2; the D gene is possibly TRBD1 (5 bases). Germline V CDR1 and CDR2: MDHEN, SYDVKM. The CDR3 length is 13 residues. The V end lost 2 bases, the J end lost 4 bases, and 8 bases lay between the germline ends. The CDR3 nucleotides read TGTGCCAGCAGTTTACTGCAGGGCTATGGCTACACCTTC. It translates to CASSLLQGYGYTF.

This clone was counted a single time. V gene TRBV6-4 combines with J gene TRBJ2-7; D unclear. CDR1 MRHNA and CDR2 SNTAGT come from the germline V gene. The CDR3 runs to 14 residues. V was cut by 3 bases and J by 0 bases, with 9 bases left in between. The CDR3 coding sequence is TGTGCCAGCAGTGAAGTGGCAGGCTCCTACGAGCAGTACTTC. It codes for CASSEVAGSYEQYF.

The chain carries TRBV19 and TRBJ2-7; no clear D gene. Deletions cut 4 bases from V and 3 bases from J, with 4 bases between. Germline V gene lookup returns CDR1 LNHDA and CDR2 SQIVND (reference sequence). The CDR3 sequence is 11 residues long. Here the CDR3 reads CASSSGYEQYF. In DNA form, the CDR3 reads TGTGCCAGTAGTAGCGGCTACGAGCAGTACTTC.

This clone was recorded once. The rearrangement joins TRBV7-9 to TRBJ2-2; 7 bases match TRBD2. The V gene end was trimmed by 2 bases and the J gene end by 5 bases; junction bases not matched to a gene: 8. Germline CDR1 is SEHNR and CDR2 is FQNEAQ (reference sequence). The CDR3 contains 16 residues. The CDR3 region is CASSLKGGSQTGELFF. The CDR3 region has the DNA TGTGCCAGCAGCTTAAAGGGCGGGAGCCAAACCGGGGAGCTGTTTTTT.

The rearrangement links TRBV2 to TRBJ2-7; tentative D call: TRBD1 (5 bases). V was trimmed by 4 bases and J by 4 bases, leaving 17 bases between them. The CDR3 sequence is 15 residues long. Germline V gene lookup returns CDR1 SNHLY and CDR2 FYNNEI. The CDR3 DNA reads as TGTGCCAGCAGTGCCCACATAGGGGTTGGGTACGAGCAGTACTTC. Translation gives CASSAHIGVGYEQYF.

The chain combines TRBV7-2 with TRBJ1-2, with D possibly matching TRBD1 (6 bases). Germline values: CDR1 SGHTA, CDR2 FQGNSA. There are 15 residues in the CDR3. Trimming removed 1 base at V and 8 bases at J, with 17 bases between. This CDR3 is CASSLVGHREEGYTF. In DNA, the CDR3 is TGTGCCAGCAGCTTAGTTGGTCACAGGGAGGAAGGCTACACCTTC.

This clone appeared a few times. The chain uses TRBV19 and TRBJ2-1, with D possibly TRBD2 on 6 matching bases. CDR1 is LNHDA and CDR2 is SQIVND in the germline V gene (reference sequence). V lost 5 bases to trimming and J lost 1 base, with 18 bases between them. This CDR3 comprises 17 residues. The CDR3 loop reads CASSVERVGGSYNEQFF. CDR3 in DNA: TGTGCCAGTAGTGTTGAGCGGGTGGGAGGATCCTACAATGAGCAGTTCTTC. Together with reference TRBV19 and TRBJ2-1, the CDR3 gives the full variable domain: DGGITQSPKYLFRKEGQNVTLSCEQNLNHDAMYWYRQDPGQGLRLIYYSQIVNDFQKGDIAEGYSVSREKKESFPLTVTSAQKNPTAFYLCASSVERVGGSYNEQFFGPGTRLTVL.

The chain links TRBV10-3 to TRBJ1-3; D unresolved. CDR1 ENHRY and CDR2 SYGVKD come from the germline V gene. V lost 4 bases, J lost 0 bases, and 4 bases lay in between. The length of the CDR3 is 13 residues. The CDR3 DNA reads TGTGCCATCAGTGGGGGCTCTGGAAACACCATATATTTT. Its protein is CAISGGSGNTIYF.

The chain couples TRBV19 to TRBJ2-1, with 10 nucleotides matching TRBD2. The junction had 8 bases not matched to a gene; V was cut back by 6 bases and J by 6 bases. Per germline, CDR1 LNHDA and CDR2 SQIVND (reference sequence). The length of the CDR3 is 15 residues. In DNA form, the CDR3 reads TGTGCCAGTAGCGCCAGCGGGAGGGCCTCCAATGAGCAGTTCTTC. Residues: CASSASGRASNEQFF. The full variable domain, with the rest looked up from reference TRBV19 and TRBJ2-1, is DGGITQSPKYLFRKEGQNVTLSCEQNLNHDAMYWYRQDPGQGLRLIYYSQIVNDFQKGDIAEGYSVSREKKESFPLTVTSAQKNPTAFYLCASSASGRASNEQFFGPGTRLTVL.

On this clone: The sample holds other DNA sequences that translate to the same CDR3. The chain carries TRBV5-6 and TRBJ1-5; no reliable D call. CDR3 length equals 15 residues. Trimming removed 0 bases from V and 0 bases from J, with 7 bases in between. Germline V CDR1 and CDR2: SGHDT, YYEEEE. In nucleotides, the CDR3 is TGTGCCAGCAGCTTGGGACTTTATAGCAATCAGCCCCAGCATTTT. Amino acid sequence: CASSLGLYSNQPQHF.

The rearrangement links TRBV21-1 to TRBJ2-1; TRBD2 is the table's D call and was not checked against the DNA. TRBV21-1 is annotated as a pseudogene. CDR3 length: 19 amino acids. The CDR3 nucleotides read TGTGCCAGCAGCAATCCCTCCGTGGTGGGCGGGAGCTCCTACAATGAGCAGTTCTTC. Translating gives CASSNPSVVGGSSYNEQFF.

The chain links TRBV3-1 (or the pseudogene TRBV3-2) to TRBJ2-1; a weak D match, TRBD2 (6 bases). Germline values: CDR1 LGHDT, CDR2 YNNKEL (reference sequence). V lost 3 bases to trimming and J lost 8 bases, with 17 bases between them. The CDR3 has 15 residues. The CDR3 region has the DNA TGTGCCAGCAGCCATCTGGCGGGGCGTGGGGATGAGCAGTTCTTC. Its protein is CASSHLAGRGDEQFF.

The chain uses TRBV6-5 and TRBJ1-4, with 7 positions matching TRBD1. V was clipped by 10 bases and J by 3 bases; unmatched bases: 5. This CDR3 has 13 residues. Per the germline V gene, CDR1 is MNHEY and CDR2 is SVGAGI. CDR3 sequence (DNA): TGTGCCACTAGGGGGACAGCTAATGAAAAACTGTTTTTT. Its protein product is CATRGTANEKLFF.

This clone came up once. The chain links TRBV10-3 to TRBJ1-6; D possibly corresponds to TRBD1 (5 bases). CDR1 and CDR2 from the germline V gene are ENHRY and SYGVKD. There are 17 residues in the CDR3. Trimming stripped 0 bases from V and 15 bases from J, with 24 bases between. CDR3 in DNA: TGTGCCATCAGTGAGTCGGTTTTGCGCAGCAAGGGGTCAATCCTCCACTTT. Translating gives CAISESVLRSKGSILHF.

The chain links TRBV11-3 to TRBJ2-2; a possible D gene is TRBD2 (5 bases). Germline assignment: CDR1 SGHNT and CDR2 YENEEA. V shed 0 bases and J shed 5 bases, with 13 bases lying between them. The CDR3 totals 16 residues. CDR3 coding DNA: TGTGCCAGCAGCTTAGAAGGGCCTACGGGGACCGGGGAGCTGTTTTTT. Translated, it gives CASSLEGPTGTGELFF. The whole variable domain, remainder taken from reference TRBV11-3 and TRBJ2-2, is EAGVVQSPRYKIIEKKQPVAFWCNPISGHNTLYWYLQNLGQGPELLIRYENEEAVDDSQLPKDRFSAERLKGVDSTLKIQPAELGDSAVYLCASSLEGPTGTGELFFGEGSRLTVL.

The chain uses TRBV5-1 and TRBJ1-1; D is unclear. Trimming took 4 bases from V and 1 from J, leaving 8 bases between them. Germline-derived CDR1 and CDR2 are SGHRS and YFSETQ. The CDR3 consists of 13 residues. The CDR3 DNA reads TGCGCCAGCAGCGACGGCCCGAACACTGAAGCTTTCTTT. Its protein product is CASSDGPNTEAFF. Full variable domain (missing parts from reference TRBV5-1 and TRBJ1-1): KAGVTQTPRYLIKTRGQQVTLSCSPISGHRSVSWYQQTPGQGLQFLFEYFSETQRNKGNFPGRFSGRQFSNSRSEMNVSTLELGDSALYLCASSDGPNTEAFFGQGTRLTVV.

This chain links TRBV6-1 with TRBJ1-5; unclear D gene. Trimming stripped 0 bases from V and 7 bases from J, with 7 bases between. Germline loops: CDR1 MNHNS, CDR2 SASEGT. The length of the CDR3 is 13 residues. CDR3 nucleotides: TGTGCCAGCAGTGAAGCGCTTCAACAGCCCCAGCATTTT. Translated: CASSEALQQPQHF.

The V and J genes are TRBV19 and TRBJ2-3; TRBD1 matches 7 bases. Looked up from germline, CDR1 is LNHDA and CDR2 is SQIVND (reference sequence). This CDR3 comprises 14 residues. With V trimmed by 3 bases and J by 11 bases, 11 bases remained unmatched. The CDR3 sequence is CASSITPGQTQQYF. The CDR3 DNA is TGTGCCAGTAGTATCACCCCGGGACAGACCCAGCAGTATTTT.

CDR3 residues: CASSGAAQREVRETQYF. Written as DNA, the CDR3 is TGCGCCAGCAGTGGGGCAGCTCAGCGGGAAGTAAGGGAGACCCAGTACTTC. V is TRBV10-2 and J is TRBJ2-5; TRBD2 agrees at 7 bases. The V and J ends lost 4 bases and 5 bases, in that order; junction bases with no gene match: 16. This CDR3 spans 17 amino acids. The V gene's germline CDR1 is WSHSY and CDR2 SAAADI.

This chain links TRBV10-1 with TRBJ2-1, with TRBD2 matching 12 bases. Trimming took 6 bases from V and 4 from J; bases not matched to a gene: 7. The CDR3 extends over 16 amino acids. Germline CDR1 reads WNHNN; CDR2 reads SYGVQD (reference sequence). The CDR3 is CASSLTSGRSYNEQFF. DNA of the CDR3: TGCGCCAGCAGCCTGACTAGCGGGAGATCTTACAATGAGCAGTTCTTC.

J is TRBJ2-7 and V is TRBV7-2; 10 bases agree with TRBD2. Germline V CDR1 and CDR2: SGHTA, FQGNSA. With V trimmed by 1 base and J by 2 bases, 5 bases remained unmatched. CDR3 length: 16 residues. The CDR3 is CASSLVSTSGTYEQYF. The CDR3 DNA is TGTGCCAGCAGCTTAGTGTCTACTAGCGGGACCTACGAGCAGTACTTC.

The chain uses TRBV6-4 and TRBJ2-1, with 8 nucleotides matching TRBD2. The ends lost 2 bases at V and 0 bases at J; junction bases unmatched: 0. The CDR3 length is 15 residues. CDR1 and CDR2 (germline): MRHNA, SNTAGT. CDR3: CASSDLAGSYNEQFF. The DNA for the CDR3 is TGTGCCAGCAGTGACCTAGCGGGCTCCTACAATGAGCAGTTCTTC.

The chain is built from TRBV20-1 and TRBJ2-7; D not resolved. The germline CDR1 and CDR2 sequences are DFQATT and SNEGSKA (reference sequence). The CDR3 is made up of 10 amino acids. V was cut by 6 bases and J by 7 bases, with 10 bases left in between. The CDR3 spells CSAYTSEQYF. As DNA, the CDR3 is TGCAGTGCCTATACGTCGGAGCAGTACTTC.

This clone has just one count. Other DNA variants within this sample encode the same CDR3. The chain has TRBV30 and TRBJ2-5; the D is unclear. Germline V gene lookup returns CDR1 GTSNPN and CDR2 SVGIG (reference sequence). Trimming cost V 5 bases and J 4 bases, with 5 bases left between them. The CDR3 extends over 10 amino acids. The CDR3, as DNA: TGTGCCTGGTCACGAGAGACCCAGTACTTC. This translates into CAWSRETQYF.